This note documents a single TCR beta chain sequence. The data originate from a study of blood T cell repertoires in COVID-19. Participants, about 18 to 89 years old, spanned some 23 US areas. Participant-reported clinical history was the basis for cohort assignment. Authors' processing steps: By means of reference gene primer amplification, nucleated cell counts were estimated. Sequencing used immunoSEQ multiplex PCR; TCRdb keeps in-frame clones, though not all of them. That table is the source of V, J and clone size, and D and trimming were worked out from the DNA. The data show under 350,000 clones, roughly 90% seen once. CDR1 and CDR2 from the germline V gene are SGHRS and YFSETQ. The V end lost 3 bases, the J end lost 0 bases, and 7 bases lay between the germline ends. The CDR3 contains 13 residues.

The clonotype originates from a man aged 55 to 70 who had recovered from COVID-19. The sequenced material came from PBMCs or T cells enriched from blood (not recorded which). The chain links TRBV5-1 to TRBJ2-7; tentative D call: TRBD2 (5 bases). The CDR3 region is CASSWRSSYEQYF. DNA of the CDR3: TGCGCCAGCAGCTGGAGGAGCTCCTACGAGCAGTACTTC.